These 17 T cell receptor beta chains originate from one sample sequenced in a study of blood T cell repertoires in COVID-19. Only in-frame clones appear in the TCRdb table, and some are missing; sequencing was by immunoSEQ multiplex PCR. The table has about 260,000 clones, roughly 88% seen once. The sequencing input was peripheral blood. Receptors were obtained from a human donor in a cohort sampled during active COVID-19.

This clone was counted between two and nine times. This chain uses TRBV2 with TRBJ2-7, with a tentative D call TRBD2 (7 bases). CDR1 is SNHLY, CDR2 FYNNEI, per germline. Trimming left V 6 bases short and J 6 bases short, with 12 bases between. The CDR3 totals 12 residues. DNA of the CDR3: TGTGCCAGCAGGGCAGGGGAGGGCGAGCAGTACTTC. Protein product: CASRAGEGEQYF.

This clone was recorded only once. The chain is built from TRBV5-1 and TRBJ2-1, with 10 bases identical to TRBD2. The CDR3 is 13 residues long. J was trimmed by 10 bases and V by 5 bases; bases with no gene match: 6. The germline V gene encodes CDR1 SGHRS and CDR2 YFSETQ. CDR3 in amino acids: CASRRLAGAEQFF. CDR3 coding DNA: TGCGCCAGCAGGAGGCTAGCGGGGGCCGAGCAGTTCTTC.

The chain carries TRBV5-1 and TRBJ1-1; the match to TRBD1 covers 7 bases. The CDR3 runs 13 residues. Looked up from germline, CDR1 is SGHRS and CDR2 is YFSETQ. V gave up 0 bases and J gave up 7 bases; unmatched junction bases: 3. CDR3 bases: TGCGCCAGCAGCTTGGCCGGACAGGATGAAGCTTTCTTT. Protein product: CASSLAGQDEAFF.

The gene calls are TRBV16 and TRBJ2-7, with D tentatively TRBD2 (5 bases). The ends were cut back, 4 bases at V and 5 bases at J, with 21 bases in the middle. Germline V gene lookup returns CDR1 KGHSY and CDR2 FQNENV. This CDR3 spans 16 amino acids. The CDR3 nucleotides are TGTGCCAGCAGCCCCATTTCCCGGGATACGTCCCACGAGCAGTACTTC. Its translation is CASSPISRDTSHEQYF.

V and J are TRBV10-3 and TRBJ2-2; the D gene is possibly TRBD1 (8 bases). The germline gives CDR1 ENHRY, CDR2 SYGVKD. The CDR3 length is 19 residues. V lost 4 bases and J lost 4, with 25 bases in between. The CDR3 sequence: CAISVTGGGQGRGTGELFF. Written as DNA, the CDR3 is TGTGCCATCAGTGTCACGGGGGGAGGACAGGGACGAGGCACCGGGGAGCTGTTTTTT.

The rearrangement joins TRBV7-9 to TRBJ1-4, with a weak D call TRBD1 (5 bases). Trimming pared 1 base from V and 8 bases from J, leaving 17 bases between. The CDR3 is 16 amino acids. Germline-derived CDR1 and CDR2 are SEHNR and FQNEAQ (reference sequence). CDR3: CASSLGSGQGGEKLFF. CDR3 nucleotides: TGTGCCAGCAGCTTAGGTTCCGGCCAGGGAGGCGAAAAACTGTTTTTT.

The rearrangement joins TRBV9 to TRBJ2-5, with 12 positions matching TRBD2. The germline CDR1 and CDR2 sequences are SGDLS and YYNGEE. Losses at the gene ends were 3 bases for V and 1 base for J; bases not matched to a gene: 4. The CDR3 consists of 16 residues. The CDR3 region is CASSATSGRTQETQYF. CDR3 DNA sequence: TGTGCCAGCAGCGCGACTAGCGGGAGAACCCAAGAGACCCAGTACTTC.

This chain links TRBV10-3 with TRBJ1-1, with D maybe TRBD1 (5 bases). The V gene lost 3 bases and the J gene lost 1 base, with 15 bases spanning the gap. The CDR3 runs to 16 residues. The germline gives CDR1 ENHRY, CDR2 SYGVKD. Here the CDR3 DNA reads TGTGCCATCAGTGACCTCCCACAAGGGGAGAACACTGAAGCTTTCTTT. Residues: CAISDLPQGENTEAFF.

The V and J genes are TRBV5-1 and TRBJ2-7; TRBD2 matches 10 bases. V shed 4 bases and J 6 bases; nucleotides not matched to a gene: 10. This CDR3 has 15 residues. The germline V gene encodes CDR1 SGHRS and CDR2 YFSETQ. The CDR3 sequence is CASSPRTSGGGEQYF. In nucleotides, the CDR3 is TGCGCCAGCAGCCCGAGGACTAGCGGAGGGGGCGAGCAGTACTTC.

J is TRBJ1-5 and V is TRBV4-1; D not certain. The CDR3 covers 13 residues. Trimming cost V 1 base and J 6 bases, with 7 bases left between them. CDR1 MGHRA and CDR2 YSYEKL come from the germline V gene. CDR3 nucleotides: TGCGCCAGCAGCCAAGGGCAGGCTCAGCCCCAGCATTTT. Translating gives CASSQGQAQPQHF.

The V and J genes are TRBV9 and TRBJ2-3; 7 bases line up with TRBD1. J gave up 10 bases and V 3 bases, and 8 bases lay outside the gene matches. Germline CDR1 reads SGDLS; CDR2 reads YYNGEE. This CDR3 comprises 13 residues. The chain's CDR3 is CASSGPGQNAQYF. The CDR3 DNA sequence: TGTGCCAGCAGCGGACCGGGACAGAATGCGCAGTATTTT.

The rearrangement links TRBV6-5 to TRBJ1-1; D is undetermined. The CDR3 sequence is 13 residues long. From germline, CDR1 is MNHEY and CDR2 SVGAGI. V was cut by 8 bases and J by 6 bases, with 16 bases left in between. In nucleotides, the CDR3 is TGTGCCAGCCGGGGAGGTTCGGTAGCTGAAGCTTTCTTT. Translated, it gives CASRGGSVAEAFF.

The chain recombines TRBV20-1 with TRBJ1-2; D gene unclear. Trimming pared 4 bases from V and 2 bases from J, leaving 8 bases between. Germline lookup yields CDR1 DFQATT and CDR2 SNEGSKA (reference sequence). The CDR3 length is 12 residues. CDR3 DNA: TGCAGTGCTACTGACACAAACTATGGCTACACCTTC. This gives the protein CSATDTNYGYTF.

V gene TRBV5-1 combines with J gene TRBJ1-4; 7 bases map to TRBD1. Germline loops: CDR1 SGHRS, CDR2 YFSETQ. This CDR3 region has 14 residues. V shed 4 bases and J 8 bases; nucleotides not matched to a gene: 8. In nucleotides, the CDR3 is TGCGCCAGCAGCCCCGGGACAGACCTAGAAAAACTGTTTTTT. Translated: CASSPGTDLEKLFF.

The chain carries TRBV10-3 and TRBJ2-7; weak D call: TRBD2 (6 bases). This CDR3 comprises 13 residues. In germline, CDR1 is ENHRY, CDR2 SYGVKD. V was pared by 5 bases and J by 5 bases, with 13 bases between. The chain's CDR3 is CAISSGRGHEQYF. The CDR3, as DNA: TGTGCCATCAGTAGCGGGCGGGGACACGAGCAGTACTTC.

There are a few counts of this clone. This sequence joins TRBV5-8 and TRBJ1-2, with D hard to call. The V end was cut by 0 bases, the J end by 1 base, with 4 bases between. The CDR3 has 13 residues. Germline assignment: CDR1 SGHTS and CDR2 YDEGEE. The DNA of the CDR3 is TGTGCCAGCAGCTTGGACAGTAACTATGGCTACACCTTC. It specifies CASSLDSNYGYTF.

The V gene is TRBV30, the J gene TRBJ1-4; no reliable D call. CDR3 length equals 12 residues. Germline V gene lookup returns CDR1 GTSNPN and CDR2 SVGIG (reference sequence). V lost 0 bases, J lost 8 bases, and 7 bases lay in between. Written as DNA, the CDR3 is TGTGCCTGGAGTGTAAGTCGGGAAAAACTGTTTTTT. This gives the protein CAWSVSREKLFF.